The 20 T cell receptor beta chains below all came from one sample that was sequenced in a study of cytomegalovirus exposure and HLA in healthy donors. PCR used 60 Vbeta primers and 13 Jbeta primers. Sequenced by immunoSEQ multiplex PCR; TCRdb stores in-frame clones only, minus some. Counted here are 100,000 to 150,000 clones, 60% to 80% occurring once; the ten biggest clones make up roughly 1%. Sequencing was done on a sample of PBMCs. These receptors came from a woman aged 60 to 75 in good health and CMV-seronegative.

The rearrangement joins TRBV7-9 to TRBJ2-1; 7 bases agree with TRBD1. Germline V gene lookup returns CDR1 SEHNR and CDR2 FQNEAQ (reference sequence). Trimming at V came to 0 bases and at J to 2 bases, leaving 4 bases not matched to a gene. This CDR3 has 16 residues. CDR3 residues: CASSLASGTAYNEQFF. The CDR3 DNA follows: TGTGCCAGCAGCTTAGCGTCTGGGACAGCCTACAATGAGCAGTTCTTC.

The gene calls are TRBV5-4 and TRBJ2-3, with a possible D match to TRBD2 (5 bases). The CDR3 has 15 residues. Trimming left V 0 bases short and J 5 bases short, with 13 bases between. Per the germline V gene, CDR1 is SGHNT and CDR2 is YYREEE (reference sequence). The CDR3 is CASSLAPSRGDTQYF. The CDR3 nucleotides are TGTGCCAGCAGCTTGGCCCCTAGCCGCGGAGATACGCAGTATTTT.

This clone was detected a few times. CDR3 region: CASTFPTSGRREQYF. As DNA, the CDR3 is TGTGCCAGCACCTTCCCAACTAGCGGGAGACGCGAGCAGTACTTC. The chain has TRBV28 and TRBJ2-7, with 11 positions matching TRBD2. Germline V gene lookup returns CDR1 MDHEN and CDR2 SYDVKM. The CDR3 runs 15 residues. V gave up 7 bases and J gave up 6 bases; unmatched junction bases: 11.

The sample holds one count of this clone. The V gene is TRBV30, the J gene TRBJ2-1; 10 nucleotides agree with TRBD2. Germline values: CDR1 GTSNPN, CDR2 SVGIG (reference sequence). V gave up 5 bases and J gave up 4 bases; unmatched junction bases: 5. This CDR3 contains 14 residues. CDR3 in DNA: TGTGCCTGGGCTAGCGGGGGCCTTTACAATGAGCAGTTCTTC. It specifies CAWASGGLYNEQFF.

The chain is built from TRBV7-9 and TRBJ2-3; 8 bases are a match to TRBD2. Germline lookup yields CDR1 SEHNR and CDR2 FQNEAQ (reference sequence). The V gene end was trimmed by 0 bases and the J gene end by 3 bases; junction bases not matched to a gene: 5. CDR3 size: 16 residues. The CDR3 bases are TGTGCCAGCAGCTTAGCGATCTCGGGAGGGACAGATACGCAGTATTTT. Amino acid sequence: CASSLAISGGTDTQYF.

The V call is TRBV27, the J call TRBJ2-7; D possibly corresponds to TRBD1 (6 bases). V was trimmed by 4 bases and J by 3 bases, leaving 10 bases between them. The CDR3 length is 13 residues. CDR1 is MNHEY, CDR2 SMNVEV, per germline (reference sequence). The CDR3 nucleotides are TGTGCCAGCAGTTGGCAGGGGAGCTACGAGCAGTACTTC. This encodes CASSWQGSYEQYF.

The chain combines TRBV25-1 with TRBJ2-5; 15 bases line up with TRBD2. The CDR3 covers 16 residues. Germline V CDR1 and CDR2: MGHDK, SYGVNS. Germline trimming cut 7 bases from V and 5 bases from J; bases unmatched to any gene: 8. The CDR3 DNA reads TGTGCCAGCACCCCGGGACTAGCGGGAGGTAGGGAGACCCAGTACTTC. Translated, it gives CASTPGLAGGRETQYF.

This sequence joins TRBV5-6 and TRBJ2-2, with D uncertain. The CDR3 is 16 amino acids. Germline CDR1 SGHDT, CDR2 YYEEEE. V dropped 4 bases and J dropped 6 bases, with 19 bases sitting between them. Here the CDR3 DNA reads TGTGCCAGCAGCCTTGTCCCTCTGACTGTGCCCGGGGAGCTGTTTTTT. It specifies CASSLVPLTVPGELFF.

The chain uses TRBV5-1 and TRBJ2-2; TRBD2 matches 7 bases. The V gene end was trimmed by 0 bases and the J gene end by 6 bases; junction bases not matched to a gene: 2. This CDR3 comprises 14 residues. CDR1 and CDR2 (germline): SGHRS, YFSETQ. CDR3 in DNA: TGCGCCAGCAGCTTGGACGGACTAGCCGGGGAGCTGTTTTTT. This encodes CASSLDGLAGELFF.

The V and J genes are TRBV29-1 and TRBJ2-5; unclear D gene. This CDR3 spans 14 amino acids. CDR1 and CDR2 (germline): SQVTM, ANQGSEA. V gave up 6 bases and J gave up 0 bases, with 14 bases separating them. The CDR3 nucleotides are TGCAGCGTGTGGCCCGAATATTACCAAGAGACCCAGTACTTC. Protein: CSVWPEYYQETQYF.

This clone was counted once. This sequence joins TRBV11-2 and TRBJ2-1; 11 nucleotides agree with TRBD1. The germline V gene encodes CDR1 SGHAT and CDR2 FQNNGV. The CDR3 totals 16 residues. Trimming cost V 1 base and J 7 bases; bases outside gene matches: 6. The CDR3 coding sequence is TGTGCCAGCAGCTTAGTTAGGACAGGGGGCACGAATGAGCAGTTCTTC. Its protein is CASSLVRTGGTNEQFF.

CDR3 bases: TGCGCCAGCAGCTCGGGACAGGGCTTCTATGGCTACACCTTC. Protein product: CASSSGQGFYGYTF. The chain combines TRBV5-1 with TRBJ1-2; TRBD1 matches 9 bases. Per germline, CDR1 SGHRS and CDR2 YFSETQ. The CDR3 spans 14 residues. Trimming removed 3 bases from V and 4 bases from J; junction bases left unmatched: 4. Full variable domain (remainder filled in from reference TRBV5-1 and TRBJ1-2): KAGVTQTPRYLIKTRGQQVTLSCSPISGHRSVSWYQQTPGQGLQFLFEYFSETQRNKGNFPGRFSGRQFSNSRSEMNVSTLELGDSALYLCASSSGQGFYGYTFGSGTRLTVV.

The chain combines TRBV7-3 with TRBJ2-3, with D perhaps TRBD2 (7 bases). Germline loops: CDR1 SGHTA, CDR2 FQGTGA. The CDR3 runs 14 residues. Trimming cost V 5 bases and J 2 bases, with 11 bases left between them. The DNA of the CDR3 is TGTGCCAGCAGCCCGGGGGGACACACAGATACGCAGTATTTT. This encodes CASSPGGHTDTQYF.

This clone was seen only once. This chain connects TRBV6-5 to TRBJ1-5, with 9 bases lining up with TRBD1. V lost 6 bases to trimming and J lost 4 bases; unmatched junction nucleotides: 7. The CDR3 length is 15 residues. Germline CDR1 MNHEY, CDR2 SVGAGI. CDR3 in DNA: TGTGCCAGCAGGAGACTCGGGACAGGGAATCAGCCCCAGCATTTT. Its protein product is CASRRLGTGNQPQHF.

V usage is TRBV19 and J usage is TRBJ1-1; TRBD1 might be the D (5 bases). Germline V gene data show CDR1 as LNHDA and CDR2 as SQIVND (reference sequence). This CDR3 spans 15 amino acids. The V and J ends lost 1 base and 6 bases respectively, with 15 bases between them. The CDR3 reads CASSIGYQGSPEAFF. CDR3 nucleotide sequence: TGTGCCAGTAGTATAGGGTATCAGGGTTCTCCTGAAGCTTTCTTT.

The rearrangement joins TRBV30 to TRBJ1-2; D unclear. V was cut by 2 bases and J by 4 bases, with 8 bases left in between. The CDR3 has 12 amino acids. Looked up from germline, CDR1 is GTSNPN and CDR2 is SVGIG (reference sequence). CDR3 region: CAWSRHFYGYTF. In DNA form, the CDR3 reads TGTGCCTGGAGTAGACACTTCTATGGCTACACCTTC.

The V and J genes are TRBV9 and TRBJ2-2, with TRBD2 matching 15 bases. Germline trimming cut 3 bases from V and 0 bases from J; bases unmatched to any gene: 3. This CDR3 region has 18 residues. Per germline, CDR1 SGDLS and CDR2 YYNGEE. Written as DNA, the CDR3 is TGTGCCAGCAGCGGAGGACTAGCGGGGGGGGCGAACACCGGGGAGCTGTTTTTT. It specifies CASSGGLAGGANTGELFF.

This CDR3 reads CASSIAGANTEAFF. The CDR3 region has the DNA TGTGCCAGTAGTATAGCAGGGGCGAACACTGAAGCTTTCTTT. The rearrangement joins TRBV19 to TRBJ1-1, with a possible D match to TRBD1 (6 bases). The V end lost 1 base, the J end lost 1 base, and 7 bases lay between the germline ends. Germline CDR1 reads LNHDA; CDR2 reads SQIVND (reference sequence). The CDR3 extends over 14 amino acids.

This clone came up once. This rearrangement joins TRBV28 to TRBJ2-7; 11 bases are shared with TRBD2. Per the germline V gene, CDR1 is MDHEN and CDR2 is SYDVKM. The CDR3 contains 16 residues. The V segment lost 5 bases and the J segment 5 bases; nucleotides outside the gene matches: 11. Written as DNA, the CDR3 is TGTGCCAGCAGTACCATGCGACTAGCGGGAACCGACGAGCAGTACTTC. Translating gives CASSTMRLAGTDEQYF.

The chain uses TRBV29-1 and TRBJ1-2; no definite D call. V shed 0 bases and J shed 7 bases, with 15 bases lying between them. This CDR3 is built from 14 residues. Per germline, CDR1 SQVTM and CDR2 ANQGSEA. In DNA, the CDR3 is TGCAGCGTTGAAGATAGGAGGGTGACGGGTGGCTACACCTTC. It codes for CSVEDRRVTGGYTF.